Each of the 8 T cell receptor beta chains below was sequenced from the same sample in a study of control samples from healthy donors and cancer patients. Clones were sequenced by immunoSEQ multiplex PCR, and TCRdb holds only the in-frame ones, with some missing. Among about 160,000 clones, 90% to 95% were seen once, and the ten largest hold roughly 3.9%. The sample consisted of blood. The receptors shown here come from a woman aged 55-75 years in good health.

The V gene is TRBV2, the J gene TRBJ1-5, with D possibly matching TRBD1 (5 bases). V was clipped by 4 bases and J by 3 bases, with 10 bases between them. The CDR3 length is 14 residues. Germline lookup yields CDR1 SNHLY and CDR2 FYNNEI. The CDR3 sequence: CASSGDGPNQPQHF. CDR3 in DNA: TGTGCCAGCAGTGGGGACGGCCCCAATCAGCCCCAGCATTTT.

The rearrangement uses TRBV11-2 and TRBJ2-1; 8 bases fit TRBD1. J gave up 4 bases and V 5 bases, and 10 bases lay outside the gene matches. The CDR3 has 16 amino acids. The germline V gene has CDR1 SGHAT and CDR2 FQNNGV. CDR3 loop: CASSTVAGGGYNEQFF. CDR3 nucleotide sequence: TGTGCCAGCAGCACCGTGGCAGGGGGCGGGTACAATGAGCAGTTCTTC.

This clone was counted ten times or more. The chain joins TRBV15 to TRBJ2-3; D gene ambiguous. Trimming took off 0 bases at V and 1 base at J, with 8 bases between the two ends. This CDR3 comprises 15 residues. Germline V gives CDR1 LNHNV, CDR2 YYDKDF (reference sequence). CDR3 bases: TGTGCCACCAGCAGAGACCGCCAGGGCACAGATACGCAGTATTTT. The encoded protein is CATSRDRQGTDTQYF.

As DNA, the CDR3 is TGTGCCATCAGTGCGACTAGCGGCTCAGATACGCAGTATTTT. It is translated as CAISATSGSDTQYF. The chain links TRBV10-3 to TRBJ2-3, with 9 positions matching TRBD2. The CDR3 runs to 14 residues. The ends lost 4 bases at V and 4 bases at J; junction bases unmatched: 3. The V gene's germline CDR1 is ENHRY and CDR2 SYGVKD.

The J gene is TRBJ2-7, the V gene TRBV7-2; D gene ambiguous. The germline gives CDR1 SGHTA, CDR2 FQGNSA. Trimming took off 4 bases at V and 2 bases at J, with 6 bases between the two ends. This CDR3 has 12 residues. The CDR3 sequence: CASSSEAYEQYF. CDR3 coding DNA: TGTGCCAGCAGCTCCGAAGCCTACGAGCAGTACTTC.

V usage is TRBV9 and J usage is TRBJ1-2, with D maybe TRBD1 (6 bases). The CDR3 is 17 residues long. The germline CDR1 and CDR2 sequences are SGDLS and YYNGEE. V was cut by 6 bases and J by 4 bases, with 25 bases left in between. In nucleotides, the CDR3 is TGTGCCAGCACCCGTGCGGACAGTCCCCTTGAGGGCTATGGCTACACCTTC. Amino acid sequence: CASTRADSPLEGYGYTF.

The chain combines TRBV29-1 with TRBJ1-1; unclear D gene. The V gene lost 8 bases and the J gene lost 3 bases, with 16 bases spanning the gap. Looked up from germline, CDR1 is SQVTM and CDR2 is ANQGSEA. This CDR3 has 13 residues. DNA of the CDR3: TGCAGCCCGACCCGGGAGGTGTACACTGAAGCTTTCTTT. Protein sequence: CSPTREVYTEAFF.

The chain carries TRBV24-1 and TRBJ2-1; TRBD2 matches 10 bases. Germline V gene data show CDR1 as KGHDR and CDR2 as SFDVKD. V lost 4 bases to trimming and J lost 7 bases; unmatched junction nucleotides: 12. The length of the CDR3 is 17 residues. Here the CDR3 DNA reads TGTGCCACCAGTGACCCTAGCGGGGGAGCACATGGGAATGAGCAGTTCTTC. Translating gives CATSDPSGGAHGNEQFF.